These T cell receptor beta chains were read from a single sample in a study of CD8 T cells in Susac syndrome. TCRdb passed the immunoSEQ multiplex PCR reads through MiXCR, listing each CDR3 protein once. The sample contains 120,000 to 150,000 distinct CDR3 sequences, roughly 95% of which appear only once. The sample comprised CD4+ T cells from PBMCs. The receptors derive from a human donor with multiple sclerosis. The CDR3 runs from the conserved cysteine through the conserved F or W. Fields, in order: CDR3 DNA, CDR3 protein, D gene, V gene, J gene. The D gene is left open where the match is weak.

CDR3nt: TGTGCCAGCAGTTACTCGGGAGGGGGAGAAACTGAAGCTTTCTTT
CDR3aa: CASSYSGGGETEAFF
d_gene: .
v_gene: TRBV6-2/TRBV6-3
j_gene: TRBJ1-1

CDR3nt: TGTGCCAGCAGCCCCGGGTATGAGCAGTTCTTC
CDR3aa: CASSPGYEQFF
d_gene: .
v_gene: TRBV14
j_gene: TRBJ2-1

CDR3nt: TGTGCCAGCAGTTTAGTTGATTGGGGCGGTGATACGCAGTATTTT
CDR3aa: CASSLVDWGGDTQYF
d_gene: .
v_gene: TRBV12-3/TRBV12-4
j_gene: TRBJ2-3

CDR3nt: TGTGCCAGCAGTTTGAGTGGGGTAGTAGTCGGGAATCAGCCCCAGCATTTT
CDR3aa: CASSLSGVVVGNQPQHF
d_gene: .
v_gene: TRBV6-5
j_gene: TRBJ1-5

CDR3nt: TGTGCCAGTGGCCAGAGCTCCTACAATGAGCAGTTCTTC
CDR3aa: CASGQSSYNEQFF
d_gene: .
v_gene: TRBV12-3/TRBV12-4
j_gene: TRBJ2-1

CDR3nt: TGTGCCAGCAGTCCCGATCGAAATTCACCCCTCCACTTT
CDR3aa: CASSPDRNSPLHF
d_gene: .
v_gene: TRBV9
j_gene: TRBJ1-6

CDR3nt: TGCAGCGTTGAGGGCAGTGCAACTAATGAAAAACTGTTTTTT
CDR3aa: CSVEGSATNEKLFF
d_gene: .
v_gene: TRBV29-1
j_gene: TRBJ1-4

CDR3nt: TGCGCCAGCAGCCAAGCTAGGACTAGCGGCTACGAGCAGTACTTC
CDR3aa: CASSQARTSGYEQYF
d_gene: TRBD2
v_gene: TRBV4-1
j_gene: TRBJ2-7

CDR3nt: TGTGCCAGCAGCAAGGACAGAACCACTGAAGCTTTCTTT
CDR3aa: CASSKDRTTEAFF
d_gene: .
v_gene: TRBV6-1
j_gene: TRBJ1-1

CDR3nt: TGTGCCAGCAGCTTAGTAGAGGCAGATACGCAGTATTTT
CDR3aa: CASSLVEADTQYF
d_gene: .
v_gene: TRBV7-9
j_gene: TRBJ2-3